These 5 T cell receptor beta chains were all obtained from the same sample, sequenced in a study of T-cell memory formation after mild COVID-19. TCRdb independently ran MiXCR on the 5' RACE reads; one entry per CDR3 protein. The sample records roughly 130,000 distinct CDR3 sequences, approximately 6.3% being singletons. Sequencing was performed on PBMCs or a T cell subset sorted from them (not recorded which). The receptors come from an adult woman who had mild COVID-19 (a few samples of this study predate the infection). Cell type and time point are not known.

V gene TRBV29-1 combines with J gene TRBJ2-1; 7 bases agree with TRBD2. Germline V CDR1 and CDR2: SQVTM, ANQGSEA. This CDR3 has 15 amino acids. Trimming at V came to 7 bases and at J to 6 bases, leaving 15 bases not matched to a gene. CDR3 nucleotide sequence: TGCAGCGCCGGAGGCCCAGCGGGAATGACCAATGAGCAGTTCTTC. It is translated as CSAGGPAGMTNEQFF.

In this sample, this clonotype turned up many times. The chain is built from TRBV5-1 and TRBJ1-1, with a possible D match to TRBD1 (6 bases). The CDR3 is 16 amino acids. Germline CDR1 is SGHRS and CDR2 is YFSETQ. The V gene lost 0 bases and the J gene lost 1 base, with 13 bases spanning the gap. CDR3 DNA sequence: TGCGCCAGCAGCTTGGCTTCGACAGGACGGAACACTGAAGCTTTCTTT. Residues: CASSLASTGRNTEAFF. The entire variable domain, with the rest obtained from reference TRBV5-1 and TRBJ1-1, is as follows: KAGVTQTPRYLIKTRGQQVTLSCSPISGHRSVSWYQQTPGQGLQFLFEYFSETQRNKGNFPGRFSGRQFSNSRSEMNVSTLELGDSALYLCASSLASTGRNTEAFFGQGTRLTVV.

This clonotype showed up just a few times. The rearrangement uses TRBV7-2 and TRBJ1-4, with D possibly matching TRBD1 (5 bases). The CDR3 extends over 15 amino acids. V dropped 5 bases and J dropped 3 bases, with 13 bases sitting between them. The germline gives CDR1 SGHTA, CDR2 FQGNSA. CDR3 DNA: TGTGCCAGCAGCACGACAGTTTTAGCTAATGAAAAACTGTTTTTT. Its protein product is CASSTTVLANEKLFF. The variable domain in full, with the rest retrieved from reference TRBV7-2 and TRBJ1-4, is GAGVSQSPSNKVTEKGKDVELRCDPISGHTALYWYRQSLGQGLEFLIYFQGNSAPDKSGLPSDRFSAERTGGSVSTLTIQRTQQEDSAVYLCASSTTVLANEKLFFGSGTQLSVL.

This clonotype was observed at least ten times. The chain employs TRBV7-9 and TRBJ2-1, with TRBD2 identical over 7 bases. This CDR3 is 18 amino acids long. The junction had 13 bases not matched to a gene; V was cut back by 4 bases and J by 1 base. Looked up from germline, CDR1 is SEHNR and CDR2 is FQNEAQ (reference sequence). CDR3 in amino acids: CASSSMGGGPVSYNEQFF. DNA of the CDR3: TGTGCCAGCAGCTCCATGGGGGGAGGGCCGGTTTCCTACAATGAGCAGTTCTTC.

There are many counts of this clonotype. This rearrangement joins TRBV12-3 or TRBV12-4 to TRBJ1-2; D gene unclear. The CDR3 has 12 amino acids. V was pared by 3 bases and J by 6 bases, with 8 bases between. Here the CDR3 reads CASSFLTDGYTF. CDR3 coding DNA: TGTGCCAGCAGTTTTTTGACGGATGGCTACACCTTC.